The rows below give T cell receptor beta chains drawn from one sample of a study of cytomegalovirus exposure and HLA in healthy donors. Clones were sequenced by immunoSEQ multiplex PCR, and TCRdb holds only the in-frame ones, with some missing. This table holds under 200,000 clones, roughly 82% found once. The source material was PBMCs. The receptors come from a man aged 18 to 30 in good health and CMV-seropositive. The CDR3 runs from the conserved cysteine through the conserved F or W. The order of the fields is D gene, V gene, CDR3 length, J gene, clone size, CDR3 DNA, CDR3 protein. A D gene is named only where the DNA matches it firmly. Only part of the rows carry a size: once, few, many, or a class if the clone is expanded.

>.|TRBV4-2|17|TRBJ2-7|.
TGTGCCAGCAGCCAAGATTCCCCCGGGACACCTTTTTACGAGCAGTACTTC
CASSQDSPGTPFYEQYF
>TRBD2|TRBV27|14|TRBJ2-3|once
TGTGCCAGCAGTTCTAGCGGGAGCACAGATACGCAGTATTTT
CASSSSGSTDTQYF
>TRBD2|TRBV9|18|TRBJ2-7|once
TGTGCCAGCAGCCCCGGACTAGCGGGGGGTTCACTTACCTACGAGCAGTACTTC
CASSPGLAGGSLTYEQYF
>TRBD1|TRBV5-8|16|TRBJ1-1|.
TGTGCCAGCAGCTTGGGGACAGGTATGGGGGACACTGAAGCTTTCTTT
CASSLGTGMGDTEAFF
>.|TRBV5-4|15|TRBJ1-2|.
TGTGCCAGCAGCTCCGAAGCCTACGCTAACTATGGCTACACCTTC
CASSSEAYANYGYTF
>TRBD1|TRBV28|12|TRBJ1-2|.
TGTGCCAGCACAGGGGGCGAACGAGGCTACACCTTC
CASTGGERGYTF
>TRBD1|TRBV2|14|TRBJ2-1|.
TGTGCCAGCAGTGTATTACAGGGGTCCAATGAGCAGTTCTTC
CASSVLQGSNEQFF
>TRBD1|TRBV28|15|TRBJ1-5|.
TGTGCCAGCAGTTCTCCAACAGGGGTCCGTCAGCCCCAGCATTTT
CASSSPTGVRQPQHF
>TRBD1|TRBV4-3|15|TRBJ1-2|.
TGCGCCAGCAGCCAGGGACAGGGGGTTAACTATGGCTACACCTTC
CASSQGQGVNYGYTF
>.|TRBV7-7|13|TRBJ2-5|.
TGTGCCAGCAGCGCTGACAGACAAGAGACCCAGTACTTC
CASSADRQETQYF
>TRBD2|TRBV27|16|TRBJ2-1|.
TGTGCCAGCAGTCGGACTAGCGGGAGGGCCGGCGATGAGCAGTTCTTC
CASSRTSGRAGDEQFF
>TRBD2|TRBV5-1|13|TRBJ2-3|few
TGCGCCAGCAGGGGACTAGGAACAGATACGCAGTATTTT
CASRGLGTDTQYF
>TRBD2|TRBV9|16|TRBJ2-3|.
TGTGCCAGCAGCGGATCTAGCGGTCCTAACACAGATACGCAGTATTTT
CASSGSSGPNTDTQYF
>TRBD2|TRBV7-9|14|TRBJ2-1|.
TGTGCCAGCAGCTTAGTGGTAGCGGGACCTGAGCAGTTCTTC
CASSLVVAGPEQFF
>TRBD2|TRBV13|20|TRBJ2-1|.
TGTGCCAGCAGCTCCCAGGGACGGCTCAGTCTGCGGGAGGGCCGGAATGAGCAGTTCTTC
CASSSQGRLSLREGRNEQFF
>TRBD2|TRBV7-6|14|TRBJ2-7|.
TGTGCCAGCAGCTTAGCAGCGGGAGGGTACGAGCAGTACTTC
CASSLAAGGYEQYF
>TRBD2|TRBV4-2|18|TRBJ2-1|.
TGTGCCAGCAGCCAAGAGGGGGAGCTAGCGGGAGTATACAATGAGCAGTTCTTC
CASSQEGELAGVYNEQFF
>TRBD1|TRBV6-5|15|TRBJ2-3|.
TGTGCCAGCAGTCCCGGACAGGGGGCAGGAGATACGCAGTATTTT
CASSPGQGAGDTQYF
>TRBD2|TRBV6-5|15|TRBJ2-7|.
TGTGCCAGCACCATAGGACTAGCGGGGATCTACGAGCAGTACTTC
CASTIGLAGIYEQYF
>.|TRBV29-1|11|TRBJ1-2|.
TGCAGCGTAGGAGTAGGCCAGCGGCTCACCTTC
CSVGVGQRLTF
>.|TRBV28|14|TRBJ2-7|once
TGTGCCAGCAGTGGAGCGGAAGTCTCCCCCGAGCAGTACTTC
CASSGAEVSPEQYF
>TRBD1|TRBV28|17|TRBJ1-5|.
TGTGCCAGCAGCTCACCGATTTCCGGGACAGGGTCATCGCCCCAGCATTTT
CASSSPISGTGSSPQHF
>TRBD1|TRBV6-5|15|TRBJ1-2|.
TGTGCCAGCAGTCCGCAACAGGGGGCGGGCTATGGCTACACCTTC
CASSPQQGAGYGYTF
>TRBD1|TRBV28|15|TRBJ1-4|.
TGTGCCAGCAGTAAGGCGGGACAGGAAGGAGAAAAACTGTTTTTT
CASSKAGQEGEKLFF
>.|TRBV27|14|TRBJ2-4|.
TGTGCCAGCAGCTCACAGGGAGACCAAAACATTCAGTACTTC
CASSSQGDQNIQYF
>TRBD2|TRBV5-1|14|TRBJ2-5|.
TGCGCCAGCAGCGCCCGGACTAGCATGGAGACCCAGTACTTC
CASSARTSMETQYF
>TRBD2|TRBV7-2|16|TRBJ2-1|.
TGTGCCAGCAGCCCCCGGTTGAGCGGGAGGTCCAGTGAGCAGTTCTTC
CASSPRLSGRSSEQFF
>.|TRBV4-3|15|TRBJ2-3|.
TGCGCCAGCAGCCTCTCAGGGGCTAGCACAGATACGCAGTATTTT
CASSLSGASTDTQYF
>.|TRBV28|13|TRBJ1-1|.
TGTGCCAGCATCTCCAGGGTATACACTGAAGCTTTCTTT
CASISRVYTEAFF
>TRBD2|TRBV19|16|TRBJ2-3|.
TGTGCCAGTACCACCCCTAGCGGCGGACGGACAGATACGCAGTATTTT
CASTTPSGGRTDTQYF
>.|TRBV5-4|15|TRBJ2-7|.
TGTGCCAGCAGCGCGGGTGGTAGCATGGACTACGAGCAGTACTTC
CASSAGGSMDYEQYF
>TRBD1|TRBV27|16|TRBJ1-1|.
TGTGCCAGCAGTTCGACCTCCACTGGACAGGGGGCTAAGGCTTTCTTT
CASSSTSTGQGAKAFF
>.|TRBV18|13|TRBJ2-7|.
TGTGCCAGCTCCCAGAGGAGAGGGTACGAGCAGTACTTC
CASSQRRGYEQYF
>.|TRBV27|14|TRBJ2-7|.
TGTGCCAGCAGTCCGGCCGGGCGGGAATACGAGCAGTACTTC
CASSPAGREYEQYF
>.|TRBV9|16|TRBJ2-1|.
TGTGCCAGCAGGGACTCAGTCGGCGGGCTGGGCGATGAGCAGTTCTTC
CASRDSVGGLGDEQFF
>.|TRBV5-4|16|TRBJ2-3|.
TGTGCCAGCAGCTCCGACGGTCACTACGACACAGATACGCAGTATTTT
CASSSDGHYDTDTQYF
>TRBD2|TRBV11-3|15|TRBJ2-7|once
TGTGCCAGCAGCCGTTCTAGCGGTAGGAGCTACGAGCAGTACTTC
CASSRSSGRSYEQYF
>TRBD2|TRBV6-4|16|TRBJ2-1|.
TGTGCCAGCAGTGACTCGTCGCGGGGGGACTACAATGAGCAGTTCTTC
CASSDSSRGDYNEQFF